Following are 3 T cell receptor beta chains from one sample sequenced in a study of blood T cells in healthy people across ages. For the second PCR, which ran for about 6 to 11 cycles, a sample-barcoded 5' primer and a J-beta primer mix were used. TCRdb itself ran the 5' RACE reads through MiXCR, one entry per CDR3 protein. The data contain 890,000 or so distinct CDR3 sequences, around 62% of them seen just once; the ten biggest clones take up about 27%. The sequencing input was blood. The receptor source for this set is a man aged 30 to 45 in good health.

In DNA form, the CDR3 reads TGTGCCATCAGTGCCCGGGACAGGGGGAACAATGAGCAGTTCTTC. Translating gives CAISARDRGNNEQFF. The rearrangement uses TRBV10-3 and TRBJ2-1, with 11 bases lining up with TRBD1. The CDR3 has 15 amino acids. The V segment lost 4 bases and the J segment 5 bases; nucleotides outside the gene matches: 4. Germline CDR1 ENHRY, CDR2 SYGVKD.

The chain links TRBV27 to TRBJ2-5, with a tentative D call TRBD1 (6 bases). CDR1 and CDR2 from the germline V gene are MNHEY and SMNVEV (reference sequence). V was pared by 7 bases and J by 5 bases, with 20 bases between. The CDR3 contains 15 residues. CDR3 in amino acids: CASNWGHSSRETQYF. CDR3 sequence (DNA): TGTGCCAGCAACTGGGGACATTCGTCTCGGGAGACCCAGTACTTC.

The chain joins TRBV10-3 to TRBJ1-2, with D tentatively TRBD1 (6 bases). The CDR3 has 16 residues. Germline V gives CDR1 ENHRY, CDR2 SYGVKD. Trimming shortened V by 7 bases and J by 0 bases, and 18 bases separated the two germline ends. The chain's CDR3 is CAINVKGQNPNYGYTF. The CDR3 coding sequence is TGTGCCATCAACGTGAAGGGACAAAACCCTAACTATGGCTACACCTTC.